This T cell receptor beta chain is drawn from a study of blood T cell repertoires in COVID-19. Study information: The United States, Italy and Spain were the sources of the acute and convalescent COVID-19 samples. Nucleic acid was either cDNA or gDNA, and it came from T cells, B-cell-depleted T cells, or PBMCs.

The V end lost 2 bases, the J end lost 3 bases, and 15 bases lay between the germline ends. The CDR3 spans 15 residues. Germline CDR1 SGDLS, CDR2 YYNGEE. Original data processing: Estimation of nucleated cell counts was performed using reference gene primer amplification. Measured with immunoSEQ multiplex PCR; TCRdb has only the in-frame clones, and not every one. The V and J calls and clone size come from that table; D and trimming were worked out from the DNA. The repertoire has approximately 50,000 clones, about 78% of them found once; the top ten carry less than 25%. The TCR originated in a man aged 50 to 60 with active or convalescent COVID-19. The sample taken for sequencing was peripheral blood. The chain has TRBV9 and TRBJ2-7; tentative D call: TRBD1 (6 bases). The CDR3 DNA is TGTGCCAGCAGCGTCGAAACAGGGATGGGCTACGAGCAGTACTTC. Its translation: CASSVETGMGYEQYF.